This TCR beta chain was observed in a study of CD8+ T cells in alopecia areata. Background on the study: The authors scored treated patients' severity by affected scalp percentage.

Study-wide results and limits: Higher clonality than in normal scalp was seen in lesional scalp, especially alopecia totalis/universalis.

Investigators isolated RNA and reverse transcribed it into cDNA to act as the sequencing template. Generated by immunoSEQ multiplex PCR, the TCRdb table keeps only in-frame clones and is missing some. This table holds 200,000 to 250,000 clones, 55% to 70% found once. Indicated treatment: oral pan-JAK inhibitor, 5-10 mg twice daily. Of note for this clone: The antigen is not known.

The V gene's germline CDR1 is ENHRY and CDR2 SYGVKD. The CDR3 spans 12 residues. V was pared by 7 bases and J by 7 bases, with 4 bases of the junction left unmatched. The chain carries TRBV10-3 and TRBJ2-3, with TRBD1 identical over 8 bases. Sequenced material: CD4+ T cells sorted from blood, taken at week 4, from a patient treated with tofacitinib. This TCR derives from a human donor with alopecia areata. CDR3 protein: CAIMDREYTQYF. In DNA, the CDR3 is TGTGCCATCATGGACAGGGAATATACGCAGTATTTT.